The rows below give T cell receptor beta chains drawn from one sample of a study of shared clonotypes between healthy human individuals. Using immunoSEQ multiplex PCR, the repertoire was profiled, and TCRdb retains in-frame clones only, with some absent. The sample includes some 470,000 clones, over 60% of them seen just once. Sequencing was performed on PBMCs. The origin of the receptors is a woman aged 40-49 years in good health. Some clones in this sample may be carry-over from other donors' samples. CDR3s include the opening cysteine and the closing phenylalanine or tryptophan. The order of the fields is clone size, CDR3 length, D gene, J gene, V gene, CDR3 DNA, CDR3 protein. A D gene is named only where the DNA matches it firmly. Not all rows give a size; the values are once, few, many and, for expanded clones, a class.

.,13,TRBD1,TRBJ1-5,TRBV19,TGTGCCAGTAGTAGGACAGGGAGTCAGCCCCAGCATTTT,CASSRTGSQPQHF
.,9,.,TRBJ2-5,TRBV20-1,TGCAGTGCTAGACGGGGTCAGTACTTC,CSARRGQYF
.,16,TRBD1,TRBJ1-4,TRBV28,TGTGCCAGCAGAGCCACCGACAGGGTTACTAATGAAAAACTGTTTTTT,CASRATDRVTNEKLFF
.,15,.,TRBJ1-1,TRBV15,TGTGCCACCAGCGCCGGCGGCGGTGGGAACACTGAAGCTTTCTTT,CATSAGGGGNTEAFF
.,13,.,TRBJ2-5,TRBV11-2,TGTGCCAGCAGCTTTGGCAGCCAAGAGACCCAGTACTTC,CASSFGSQETQYF
.,11,.,TRBJ2-2,TRBV2,TGTGCCAGCAGGGGCACCGGGGAGCTGTTTTTT,CASRGTGELFF
many,15,TRBD2,TRBJ2-2,TRBV29-1,TGCAGCGCCCGACTAGCGGGTCGGAACACCGGGGAGCTGTTTTTT,CSARLAGRNTGELFF
.,16,TRBD2,TRBJ2-1,TRBV9,TGTGCCAGCAGCGTAGTTGGAGCGGGAGTGGTAGGTGAGCAGTTCTTC,CASSVVGAGVVGEQFF
.,18,TRBD2,TRBJ2-7,TRBV5-1,TGCGCCAGCAGCTTGGCCGGGGGACTAGCGGGGGGCCTGAACGAGCAGTACTTC,CASSLAGGLAGGLNEQYF
.,14,.,TRBJ2-7,TRBV7-6,TGTGCCAGCAGCGTACGGGGGAGCGGCGGGGAGCAGTACTTC,CASSVRGSGGEQYF
few,16,TRBD1,TRBJ1-5,TRBV2,TGTGCCAGCAGTGATCAGGGGGCGGGAAGCAATCAGCCCCAGCATTTT,CASSDQGAGSNQPQHF
.,16,TRBD1,TRBJ2-2,TRBV11-2,TGTGCCAGCAGCTTAGTACCAGGGGGCGGAACCGGGGAGCTGTTTTTT,CASSLVPGGGTGELFF
.,15,.,TRBJ1-1,TRBV19,TGTGCCAGTAGTATATCCCCTACAGGAGACACTGAAGCTTTCTTT,CASSISPTGDTEAFF
.,15,.,TRBJ2-1,TRBV18,TGTGCCAGCTCACCCATGACGGGAGTTGGGAATGAGCAGTTCTTC,CASSPMTGVGNEQFF
.,16,TRBD2,TRBJ2-2,TRBV4-1,TGCGCCAGCAGCCAAGATTTGGGGGGGTTAACCGGGGAGCTGTTTTTT,CASSQDLGGLTGELFF
.,14,.,TRBJ2-7,TRBV7-9,TGTGCCAGCAGCTTATTGGGCAGGGACTACGAGCAGTACTTC,CASSLLGRDYEQYF
once,14,TRBD2,TRBJ2-7,TRBV4-2,TGTGCCAGCAGCCAAGGGCGGGGGGCCTACGAGCAGTACTTC,CASSQGRGAYEQYF
.,15,TRBD1,TRBJ1-3,TRBV6-1,TGTGCCAGCAGTGAAGCGCCAGGACAGGGTGTCACCATATATTTT,CASSEAPGQGVTIYF
.,15,.,TRBJ2-7,TRBV19,TGTGCCAGTAACTCTAGGGCTGAATCAGCCTACGAGCAGTACTTC,CASNSRAESAYEQYF
.,12,.,TRBJ2-5,TRBV2,TGTGCCAGCAGTGAAAGGGGGGGGACCCAGTACTTC,CASSERGGTQYF
.,13,TRBD2,TRBJ2-1,TRBV15,TGTGCCACCAGCAGAGGAGTAGCGGGGTTGACGTTCTTC,CATSRGVAGLTFF
.,14,.,TRBJ1-2,TRBV11-1,TGTGCCAGCAGCTTCAAGGGGCAGACCTATGGCTACACCTTC,CASSFKGQTYGYTF
.,14,.,TRBJ1-1,TRBV6-5,TGTGCCTCCAGGCGGGGAAGTGGTATCACTGAAGCTTTCTTT,CASRRGSGITEAFF
.,14,TRBD1,TRBJ1-1,TRBV28,TGTGCCAGCAGTCCACGACAGGGGACCCCTGAAGCTTTCTTT,CASSPRQGTPEAFF
many,13,.,TRBJ1-1,TRBV29-1,TGCAGCGTTGCTACAGGGCGTAACACTGAAGCTTTCTTT,CSVATGRNTEAFF
.,12,.,TRBJ1-2,TRBV27,TGTGCCAGCATTGACAGGACGAATGGCTACACCTTC,CASIDRTNGYTF
few,17,.,TRBJ1-2,TRBV7-2,TGTGCCAGCAGGTCAGGGCGGTCCGGAGATAATAACTATGGCTACACCTTC,CASRSGRSGDNNYGYTF
few,17,TRBD1,TRBJ1-2,TRBV28,TGTGCCAGCAGAAGGCCCCCAGGGACAGGGGATGGGTATGGCTACACCTTC,CASRRPPGTGDGYGYTF
.,13,TRBD1,TRBJ2-7,TRBV19,TGTGCCAGTAGTATGACAGGGGTTCCCGAGCAGTACTTC,CASSMTGVPEQYF
.,13,.,TRBJ1-1,TRBV30,TGTGCCTGGAGTGTACACAGTAACACTGAAGCTTTCTTT,CAWSVHSNTEAFF
.,12,.,TRBJ2-7,TRBV27,TGTGCCAGCAGTTTTGGAGGGAACGAGCAGTACTTC,CASSFGGNEQYF
.,16,.,TRBJ2-6,TRBV7-2,TGTGCCAGCAGAGTACCCCCTTCTGACGGGGCCAACGTCCTGACTTTC,CASRVPPSDGANVLTF
.,14,.,TRBJ2-3,TRBV7-9,TGTGCCAGCGTAGGGGGAACCGTCACAGATACGCAGTATTTT,CASVGGTVTDTQYF
.,15,TRBD2,TRBJ2-7,TRBV27,TGTGCCAGCAGCCCGACTAGCGGGAGGTTGTACGAGCAGTACTTC,CASSPTSGRLYEQYF
.,14,.,TRBJ2-1,TRBV9,TGTGCCAGCAGCGAGAAGGGCCCCAACAATGAGCAGTTCTTC,CASSEKGPNNEQFF
.,15,.,TRBJ1-2,TRBV7-9,TGTGCCAGCAGCTTTCAGGCGACAGCTAACTATGGCTACACCTTC,CASSFQATANYGYTF
.,14,.,TRBJ2-3,TRBV6-6,TGTGCCACCCGGGGGATGAGGGCCGGTGGCACGCAGTATTTT,CATRGMRAGGTQYF
many,15,.,TRBJ2-1,TRBV9,TGTGCCAGCAGCGTAGGGGGCGGGATCTACAATGAGCAGTTCTTC,CASSVGGGIYNEQFF
.,15,TRBD2,TRBJ2-2,TRBV2,TGTGCCAGCAGTGTCTCTAGCGGAAACACCGGGGAGCTGTTTTTT,CASSVSSGNTGELFF
many,14,.,TRBJ2-2,TRBV9,TGTGCCAGCAGCGTAGAGGGGACCGCGGGGGAGCTGTTTTTT,CASSVEGTAGELFF
.,14,TRBD2,TRBJ2-1,TRBV6-4,TGTGCCAGCAGTCGGGGCGGGAGCTACAATGAGCAGTTCTTC,CASSRGGSYNEQFF
few,14,.,TRBJ1-2,TRBV2,TGTGCCAGCAGTGTGACAGACTACGACTATGGCTACACCTTC,CASSVTDYDYGYTF
.,13,TRBD2,TRBJ2-1,TRBV4-1,TGCGCCAGCGGCGGGAGTTCGTACAATGAGCAGTTCTTC,CASGGSSYNEQFF
.,15,TRBD2,TRBJ2-7,TRBV4-1,TGCGCCAGCAGCCAAGGGATAGCGGGAGGGCGTGAGCAGTACTTC,CASSQGIAGGREQYF
.,14,.,TRBJ1-4,TRBV28,TGTGCCAGCAGTTTAGTCCAGGGATCTGAAAAACTGTTTTTT,CASSLVQGSEKLFF
few,15,.,TRBJ1-5,TRBV11-2,TGTGCCAGCAGCTTAGATCTAGCAGGCAATCAGCCCCAGCATTTT,CASSLDLAGNQPQHF
.,15,TRBD1,TRBJ1-2,TRBV27,TGTGCCAGCAGTTTCTCCGACAGGGTCTCCTATGGCTACACCTTC,CASSFSDRVSYGYTF